Sequencing of this T cell receptor (beta chain) was carried out in a study of shared clonotypes between healthy human individuals. CD45RO-negative, CCR7-selected cells formed the naive CD8 fraction, which excluded terminally differentiated effector memory CD45RA+ cells. Measured with immunoSEQ multiplex PCR; TCRdb has only the in-frame clones, and not every one. The table records hundreds of thousands of clones, over 90% of them present only once. This sequence originates from a man aged 25 to 45 in good health. Sample: naive CD8+ T cells sorted from blood.

In DNA, the CDR3 is TGTGCCAGCAGCTTGGCGACTGAAAGCACAGATACGCAGTATTTT. Amino acids: CASSLATESTDTQYF. The J gene is TRBJ2-3, the V gene TRBV7-8; D is undetermined. The V end lost 3 bases, the J end lost 0 bases, and 10 bases lay between the germline ends. The CDR3 extends over 15 amino acids. Germline V gives CDR1 SGHVS, CDR2 FQNEAQ.